A selection of T cell receptor beta chains follows, all from one sample in a study of blood T cell repertoires in COVID-19. Produced via immunoSEQ multiplex PCR; TCRdb's table is partial and in-frame only. The sample shows 300,000 to 450,000 clones, roughly nine tenths of them seen only once. Sequencing input: peripheral blood. These receptors were collected from a woman aged 60-75 years with COVID-19, enrolled during active disease. The conserved cysteine and the conserved F or W are not part of the CDR3 here. Fields, in order: V gene, CDR3 length, D gene, CDR3 protein. D genes are given only for firm matches.

>TRBV15|10|NA
ATSRESLGAF
>TRBV18|13|TRBD1
ASSGGTGMNTEAF
>TRBV7-9|13|TRBD2
ASSLAGGAGNEQF
>TRBV6-4|11|NA
ASSQGGVGEAF
>TRBV7-3|14|TRBD1
ASSLNAGGVAGELF
>TRBV10-3|11|NA
AIAVLADNEQF
>TRBV20-1|9|NA
SARGTGEAF
>TRBV2|9|NA
ASSELIEQY
>TRBV19|11|NA
ASSLTLNTEAF
>TRBV19|16|TRBD2
ASSIDASGDYLLNEQF
>TRBV15|11|NA
ATSRGRNTEAF
>TRBV6-5|11|TRBD1
ASSSGTARWAF
>TRBV29-1|11|TRBD1
SVDRQGAEGYT
>TRBV29-1|12|TRBD1
SARQGGSPYEQY
>TRBV5-1|13|NA
ASSLGTSNTGELF
>TRBV5-6|14|TRBD1
ASSPSGGQSYQPQH
>TRBV7-2|15|TRBD1
ASRSLRDRVVHTEAF